The 15 T cell receptor beta chains given below trace back to one sample, sequenced in a study of blood T cells in healthy people across ages. The authors ran a second PCR of roughly 6 to 12 cycles using a sample-barcoded 5' primer and a J-beta primer mix. TCRdb used MiXCR to reprocess the 5' RACE reads, holding one entry per CDR3 protein. The repertoire holds around 790,000 distinct CDR3 sequences, with around 45% as singletons. Material for sequencing was blood. These receptors were collected from a man in his 60s in good health.

The chain employs TRBV6-1 and TRBJ2-3; the D gene is possibly TRBD1 (6 bases). V was trimmed by 3 bases and J by 8 bases, leaving 18 bases between them. This CDR3 contains 15 residues. CDR1 and CDR2 (germline): MNHNS, SASEGT. The CDR3: CASSEPGTQWGTQYF. Here the CDR3 DNA reads TGTGCCAGCAGTGAGCCCGGGACACAATGGGGTACGCAGTATTTT.

This clonotype was recorded many times. J is TRBJ1-1 and V is TRBV20-1, with 10 bases fitting TRBD1. Germline CDR1 DFQATT, CDR2 SNEGSKA (reference sequence). CDR3 size: 16 residues. V gave up 2 bases and J gave up 0 bases; unmatched junction bases: 6. CDR3 in DNA: TGCAGTGCTAGACCGGGACAGGGGCGAATGAACACTGAAGCTTTCTTT. Translation: CSARPGQGRMNTEAFF.

This clonotype turned up a few times. The chain employs TRBV4-3 and TRBJ2-1; 8 positions match TRBD1. The V segment lost 2 bases and the J segment 9 bases; nucleotides outside the gene matches: 9. The CDR3 has 15 amino acids. Germline CDR1 and CDR2: LGHNA and YSLEER. The CDR3 protein is CASSQPGQGGVEQFF. CDR3 in DNA: TGCGCCAGCAGCCAACCAGGACAGGGAGGAGTTGAGCAGTTCTTC.

To note about this clonotype: With a much larger clone just one base away, this may be a read error. The V gene is TRBV29-1, the J gene TRBJ2-3; TRBD1 is a possible D gene (5 bases). V dropped 0 bases and J dropped 3 bases, with 13 bases sitting between them. The CDR3 totals 15 residues. The germline gives CDR1 SQVTM, CDR2 ANQGSEA. Here the CDR3 DNA reads TGCAGCGTTGAAGATTCCGAGTCAGGGACAGATACGCAGTATTTT. Its protein is CSVEDSESGTDTQYF.

The CDR3 DNA follows: TGTGCCAGCAGCTTAGATGTATTCTCGGGGGATGGGGCCTACGAGCAGTACTTC. Amino acids: CASSLDVFSGDGAYEQYF. The chain links TRBV11-2 to TRBJ2-7, with D possibly TRBD2 on 6 matching bases. Per germline, CDR1 SGHAT and CDR2 FQNNGV. V lost 0 bases and J lost 2, with 20 bases in between. The CDR3 covers 18 residues.

This clonotype was detected a few times. The V call is TRBV3-1, the J call TRBJ2-7; 9 bases align to TRBD1. The J segment lost 2 bases and the V segment lost 3 bases, leaving 5 bases of the junction unmatched. Germline V gene lookup returns CDR1 LGHDT and CDR2 YNNKEL (reference sequence). The CDR3 length is 15 residues. The CDR3 region is CASSHFGQGTYEQYF. The DNA for the CDR3 is TGTGCCAGCAGCCATTTCGGACAGGGGACCTACGAGCAGTACTTC.

The V call is TRBV7-3, the J call TRBJ1-4; D is ambiguous. V was pared by 5 bases and J by 6 bases, with 10 bases between. Germline lookup yields CDR1 SGHTA and CDR2 FQGTGA. This CDR3 is built from 13 residues. Here the CDR3 reads CASSQDKDEKLFF. The DNA of the CDR3 is TGTGCCAGCAGCCAAGACAAGGATGAAAAACTGTTTTTT.

This CDR3 is CASSKAGGPGEQYF. The DNA of the CDR3 is TGTGCCAGCAGCAAAGCGGGGGGGCCCGGGGAGCAGTACTTC. The chain has TRBV12-3 or TRBV12-4 and TRBJ2-5; 10 positions match TRBD2. The CDR3 covers 14 residues. Losses at the gene ends were 6 bases for V and 11 bases for J; bases not matched to a gene: 12.

The V and J genes are TRBV7-9 and TRBJ1-2, with 7 bases aligning to TRBD1. Germline V gene sequence: CDR1 SEHNR, CDR2 FQNEAQ (reference sequence). V was pared by 5 bases and J by 6 bases, with 21 bases of the junction left unmatched. The CDR3 spans 18 residues. CDR3 region: CASSHRRTRTGTYDGYTF. The CDR3 region has the DNA TGTGCCAGCAGCCACCGCCGGACTCGGACAGGAACTTACGATGGCTACACCTTC.

Ten or more counts support this clonotype. The J gene is TRBJ2-7, the V gene TRBV4-1; D is uncertain. The CDR3 is 15 residues long. Germline values: CDR1 MGHRA, CDR2 YSYEKL. Trimming stripped 1 base from V and 0 bases from J, with 10 bases between. The CDR3 region has the DNA TGCGCCAGCAGCCAAGCCGCCGAGAGCTCCTACGAGCAGTACTTC. It encodes CASSQAAESSYEQYF.

This clonotype was found a few times. This sequence joins TRBV6-5 and TRBJ1-2; the D gene is possibly TRBD1 (6 bases). The CDR3 runs 15 residues. Germline values: CDR1 MNHEY, CDR2 SVGAGI. Trimming took off 0 bases at V and 3 bases at J, with 11 bases between the two ends. CDR3 residues: CASSYSTGGDYGYTF. CDR3 nucleotides: TGTGCCAGCAGTTACTCGACAGGAGGGGACTATGGCTACACCTTC.

This clonotype was picked up a small number of times. The CDR3 nucleotides read TGTGCCAGCAACGAGGGATCAACTAATGAAAAACTGTTTTTT. It specifies CASNEGSTNEKLFF. The chain carries TRBV13 and TRBJ1-4; D unresolved. The CDR3 length is 14 residues. Germline V lookup: CDR1 PRHDT, CDR2 FYEKMQ (reference sequence). Trimming removed 7 bases at V and 0 bases at J, with 9 bases between.

The chain joins TRBV7-9 to TRBJ1-2, with 9 bases fitting TRBD1. The germline CDR1 and CDR2 sequences are SEHNR and FQNEAQ (reference sequence). CDR3 length: 16 residues. V lost 3 bases, J lost 4 bases, and 9 bases stayed unmatched. The CDR3 region is CASSLSRDREIYGYTF. The CDR3 bases are TGTGCCAGCAGCTTGTCCCGGGACAGGGAGATCTATGGCTACACCTTC. Full variable domain (rest looked up from reference TRBV7-9 and TRBJ1-2): DTGVSQNPRHKITKRGQNVTFRCDPISEHNRLYWYRQTLGQGPEFLTYFQNEAQLEKSRLLSDRFSAERPKGSFSTLEIQRTEQGDSAMYLCASSLSRDREIYGYTFGSGTRLTVV.

The CDR3 region is CASTKRGLAGVGPYNEQYF. The CDR3 DNA follows: TGTGCCAGCACGAAAAGGGGACTAGCGGGGGTAGGGCCCTACAATGAGCAGTACTTC. The gene calls are TRBV7-8 and TRBJ2-5, with 14 bases that match TRBD2. The CDR3 contains 19 residues. Per germline, CDR1 SGHVS and CDR2 FQNEAQ. V gave up 7 bases and J gave up 11 bases; unmatched junction bases: 24.

This clonotype was observed a handful of times. The chain employs TRBV28 and TRBJ2-5, with 12 bases identical to TRBD2. Germline assignment: CDR1 MDHEN and CDR2 SYDVKM. The J segment lost 0 bases and the V segment lost 6 bases, leaving 5 bases of the junction unmatched. The CDR3 spans 16 residues. This chain's CDR3 is CASSSGLAGNQETQYF. As DNA, the CDR3 is TGTGCCAGCAGCTCCGGACTAGCGGGGAACCAAGAGACCCAGTACTTC. Variable domain in full (rest from reference TRBV28 and TRBJ2-5): DVKVTQSSRYLVKRTGEKVFLECVQDMDHENMFWYRQDPGLGLRLIYFSYDVKMKEKGDIPEGYSVSREKKERFSLILESASTNQTSMYLCASSSGLAGNQETQYFGPGTRLLVL.